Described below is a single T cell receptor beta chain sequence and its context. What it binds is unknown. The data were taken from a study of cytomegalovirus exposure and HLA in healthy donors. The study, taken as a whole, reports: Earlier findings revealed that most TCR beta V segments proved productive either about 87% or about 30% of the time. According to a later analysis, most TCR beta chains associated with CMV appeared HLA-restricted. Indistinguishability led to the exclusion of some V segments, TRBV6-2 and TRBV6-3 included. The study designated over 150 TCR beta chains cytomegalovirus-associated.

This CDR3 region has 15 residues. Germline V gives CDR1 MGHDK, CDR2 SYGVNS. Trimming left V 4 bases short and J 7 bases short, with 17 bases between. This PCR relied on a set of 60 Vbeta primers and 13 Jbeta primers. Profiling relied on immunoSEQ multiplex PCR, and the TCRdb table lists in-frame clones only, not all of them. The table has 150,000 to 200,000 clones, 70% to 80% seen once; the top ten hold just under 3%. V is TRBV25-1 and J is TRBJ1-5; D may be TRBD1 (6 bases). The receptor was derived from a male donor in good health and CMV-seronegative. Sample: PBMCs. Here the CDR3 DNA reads TGTGCCAGCAGTGCCGGGAGGGGGGGCTGGCAGCCCCAGCATTTT. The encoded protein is CASSAGRGGWQPQHF.